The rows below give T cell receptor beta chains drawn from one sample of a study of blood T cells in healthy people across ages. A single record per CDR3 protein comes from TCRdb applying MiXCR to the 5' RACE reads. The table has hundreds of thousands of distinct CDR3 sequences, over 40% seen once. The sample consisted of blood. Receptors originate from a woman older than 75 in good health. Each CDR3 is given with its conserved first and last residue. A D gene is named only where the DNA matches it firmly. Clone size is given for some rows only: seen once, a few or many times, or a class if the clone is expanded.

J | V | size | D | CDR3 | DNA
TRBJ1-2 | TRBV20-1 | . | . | CSARDPRSPRGGYTF | TGCAGTGCTAGAGATCCCCGGTCCCCTAGGGGAGGCTACACCTTC
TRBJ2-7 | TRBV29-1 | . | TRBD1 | CSVVDRGRAYEQYF | TGCAGCGTTGTTGACAGGGGACGTGCCTACGAGCAGTACTTC
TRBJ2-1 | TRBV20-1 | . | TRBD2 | CSARAGGRYNEQFF | TGCAGTGCTAGGGCGGGGGGGCGATACAATGAGCAGTTCTTC
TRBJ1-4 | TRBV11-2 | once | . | CANSLWGAGEKLFF | TGTGCCAACAGCTTATGGGGGGCGGGGGAAAAACTGTTTTTT
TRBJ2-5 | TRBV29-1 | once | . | CSVATTGLETQYF | TGCAGCGTGGCCACGACAGGATTGGAGACCCAGTACTTC
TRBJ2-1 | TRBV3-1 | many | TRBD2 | CASSQEGPGGLYEQFF | TGTGCCAGCAGCCAAGAGGGGCCGGGAGGATTGTATGAGCAGTTCTTC
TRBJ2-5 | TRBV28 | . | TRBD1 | CASSKTGLETQYF | TGTGCCAGCAGCAAGACAGGGCTGGAGACCCAGTACTTC
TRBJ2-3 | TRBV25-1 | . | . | CASGGGVTDTQYF | TGTGCCAGTGGGGGTGGTGTAACAGATACGCAGTATTTT
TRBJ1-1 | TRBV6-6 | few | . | CASSYDGKNTEAFF | TGTGCCAGCAGTTACGACGGTAAGAACACTGAAGCTTTCTTT
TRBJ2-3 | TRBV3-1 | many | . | CASSQDSGGAQYF | TGTGCCAGCAGCCAAGATTCAGGTGGGGCGCAGTATTTT
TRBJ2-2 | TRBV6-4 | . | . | CASSRQQDTGELFF | TGTGCCAGCAGTCGACAGCAAGACACCGGGGAGCTGTTTTTT
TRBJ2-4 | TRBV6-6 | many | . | CASSTGNEKNIQYF | TGTGCCAGCAGTACAGGGAATGAAAAAAACATTCAGTACTTC
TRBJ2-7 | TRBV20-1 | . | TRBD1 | CSASYRDRKKNTYEQYF | TGCAGTGCTAGTTATCGGGACAGGAAAAAAAATACCTACGAGCAGTACTTC